This TCR beta chain emerged from a study of CD8+ T cells in alopecia areata. Overall study: Tofacitinib was taken orally by treated patients, and the dose was 5 to 10 mg twice daily.

As part of sample collection, lesional scalp punch biopsies and peripheral blood were taken from alopecia areata patients. PBMCs served as the source from which CD4+ and CD8+ T cells were sorted. RNA extraction and reverse transcription yielded cDNA as sequencing template. Clones were read by immunoSEQ multiplex PCR, and TCRdb kept only the in-frame ones, dropping some. The sample consists of around 160,000 clones, approximately 45% of them appearing once. Germline V gene lookup returns CDR1 MDHEN and CDR2 SYDVKM. The CDR3 is 13 amino acids. V lost 5 bases to trimming and J lost 5 bases, with 10 bases between them.

Sample: CD4+ T cells sorted from blood. The sequence came from a human donor with alopecia areata. V is TRBV28 and J is TRBJ2-4; possible D gene TRBD1, 6 bases. DNA of the CDR3: TGTGCCAGCAGTCCTTGGACAGAAAACATTCAGTACTTC. Translating gives CASSPWTENIQYF.